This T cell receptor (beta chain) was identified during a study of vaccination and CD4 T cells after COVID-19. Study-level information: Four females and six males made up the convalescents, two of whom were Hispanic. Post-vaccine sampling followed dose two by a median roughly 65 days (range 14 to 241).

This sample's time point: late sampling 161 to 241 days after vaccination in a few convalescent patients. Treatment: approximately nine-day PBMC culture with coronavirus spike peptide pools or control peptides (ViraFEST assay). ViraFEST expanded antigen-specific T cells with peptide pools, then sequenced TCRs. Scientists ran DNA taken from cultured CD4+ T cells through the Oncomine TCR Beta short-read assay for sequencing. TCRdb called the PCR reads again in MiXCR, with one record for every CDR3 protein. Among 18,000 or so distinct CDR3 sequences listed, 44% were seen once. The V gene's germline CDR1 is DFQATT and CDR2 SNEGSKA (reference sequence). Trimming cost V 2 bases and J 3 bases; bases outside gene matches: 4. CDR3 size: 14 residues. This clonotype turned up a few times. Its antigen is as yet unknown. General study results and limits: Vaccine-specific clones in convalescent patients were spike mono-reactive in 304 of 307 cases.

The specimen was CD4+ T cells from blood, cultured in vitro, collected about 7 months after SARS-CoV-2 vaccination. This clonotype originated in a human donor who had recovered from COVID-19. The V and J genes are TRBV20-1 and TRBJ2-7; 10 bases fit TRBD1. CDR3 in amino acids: CSARPGQGIYEQYF. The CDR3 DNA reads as TGCAGTGCTAGACCGGGACAGGGGATCTACGAGCAGTACTTC.